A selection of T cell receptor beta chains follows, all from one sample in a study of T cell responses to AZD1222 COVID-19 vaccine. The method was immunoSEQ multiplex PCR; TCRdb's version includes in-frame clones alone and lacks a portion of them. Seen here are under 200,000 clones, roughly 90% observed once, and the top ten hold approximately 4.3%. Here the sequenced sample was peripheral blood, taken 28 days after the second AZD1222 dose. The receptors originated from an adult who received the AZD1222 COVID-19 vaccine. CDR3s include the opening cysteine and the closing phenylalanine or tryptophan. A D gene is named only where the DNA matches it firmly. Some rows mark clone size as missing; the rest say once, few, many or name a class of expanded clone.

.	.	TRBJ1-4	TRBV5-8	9	TGTGCCAGCAGCCCCCAGTTGTTTTTT	CASSPQLFF
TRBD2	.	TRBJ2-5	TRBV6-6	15	TGTGCCAGCAGTTCGAGCGGGGGGACTCAAGAGACCCAGTACTTC	CASSSSGGTQETQYF
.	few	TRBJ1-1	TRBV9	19	TGTGCCAGCAGCGTAGCGTTGAAACAGGATCCCGAAGGGAACACTGAAGCTTTCTTT	CASSVALKQDPEGNTEAFF
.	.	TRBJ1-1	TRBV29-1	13	TGCAGCGCCTCAGCAAGTATGAACACTGAAGCTTTCTTT	CSASASMNTEAFF
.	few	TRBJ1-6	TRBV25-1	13	TGTGCCAGCACTACAGGGTCTTACTCACCCCTCCACTTT	CASTTGSYSPLHF
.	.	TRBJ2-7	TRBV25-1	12	TGTGCCAGCAGTGTACGCGTGGGCGAGCAGTACTTC	CASSVRVGEQYF
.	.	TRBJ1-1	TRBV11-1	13	TGTGCCAGCAGCTTAGCCGGGACAAGAGAAGCTTTCTTT	CASSLAGTREAFF
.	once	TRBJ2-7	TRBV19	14	TGTGCCAGTAGTATAGGTCGGCAGGGTCACGAGCAGTACTTC	CASSIGRQGHEQYF
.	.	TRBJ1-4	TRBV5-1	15	TGCGCCAGCAGCTTCAGGTCCGGGCCGGATGAAAAACTGTTTTTT	CASSFRSGPDEKLFF
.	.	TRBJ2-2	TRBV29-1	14	TGCAGCGTTGTCGGGGGGCCGAACACCGGGGAGCTGTTTTTT	CSVVGGPNTGELFF
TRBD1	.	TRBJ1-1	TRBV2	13	TGTGCCAGCCCCCGGGACAGGGATGCTGAAGCTTTCTTT	CASPRDRDAEAFF
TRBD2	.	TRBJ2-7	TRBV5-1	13	TGCGCCAGCAGCACGGGACTAGCGACCGAGCAGTACTTC	CASSTGLATEQYF
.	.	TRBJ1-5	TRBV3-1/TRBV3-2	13	TGTGCCAGCAGCCAAGAGGGGTTGAAGCCCCAGCATTTT	CASSQEGLKPQHF
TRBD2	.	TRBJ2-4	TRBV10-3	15	TGTGCCATCGGTATGGGACTAGCGAATAAAAACATTCAGTACTTC	CAIGMGLANKNIQYF
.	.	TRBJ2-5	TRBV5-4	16	TGTGCCAGCAGCTTGGAGGGACCCCTAGCCCCAGAGACCCAGTACTTC	CASSLEGPLAPETQYF
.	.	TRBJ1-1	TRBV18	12	TGTGCCAGCAAGGAGAAGAACACTGAAGCTTTCTTT	CASKEKNTEAFF
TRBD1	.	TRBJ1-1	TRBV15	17	TGTGCCACCATGGGGCCGGGACAGGAGTTTGGGGGCACTGAAGCTTTCTTT	CATMGPGQEFGGTEAFF
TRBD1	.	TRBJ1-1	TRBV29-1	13	TGCAGCGCCCGAACCACAGGGGCCTCAGAAGCTTTCTTT	CSARTTGASEAFF
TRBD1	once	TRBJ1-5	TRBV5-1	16	TGCGCCAGCAGTTTGGAAGGGGGCCTAAGCAATCAGCCCCAGCATTTT	CASSLEGGLSNQPQHF
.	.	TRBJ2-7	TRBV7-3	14	TGTGCCAGCAGCTTATATGGACAGAACTACGAGCAGTACTTC	CASSLYGQNYEQYF
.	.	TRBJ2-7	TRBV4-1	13	TGCGCCAGCAGCCCGGACAGAACTTACGAGCAGTACTTC	CASSPDRTYEQYF
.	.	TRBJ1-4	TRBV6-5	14	TGTGCCAGCAGTTACGGGGAGGCTAATGAAAAACTGTTTTTT	CASSYGEANEKLFF
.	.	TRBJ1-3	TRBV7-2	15	TGTGCCAGCAGCCCTTCGAGTCACTCTGGAAACACCATATATTTT	CASSPSSHSGNTIYF
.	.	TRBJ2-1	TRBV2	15	TGTGCCAGCAGTGAAGCGCATAAGGTCTACAATGAGCAGTTCTTC	CASSEAHKVYNEQFF
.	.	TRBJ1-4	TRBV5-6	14	TGTGCCAGCAGCCCAGGGGCGCTAAATGAAAAACTGTTTTTT	CASSPGALNEKLFF
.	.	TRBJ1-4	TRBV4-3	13	TGCGCCAGCAGCCGCTGGGAGGGTGAAAAACTGTTTTTT	CASSRWEGEKLFF
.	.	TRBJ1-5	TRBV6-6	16	TGTGCCAGCAGTTACTCCCCCCTGGACGGGAATCAGCCCCAGCATTTT	CASSYSPLDGNQPQHF
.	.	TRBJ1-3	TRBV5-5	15	TGTGCCAGCAGCTTGTACGCTACAAGTGGAAACACCATATATTTT	CASSLYATSGNTIYF
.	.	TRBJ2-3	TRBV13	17	TGTGCCAGCAGCTTTGGGTTGGGCCCAAGTGGATCGGATACGCAGTATTTT	CASSFGLGPSGSDTQYF
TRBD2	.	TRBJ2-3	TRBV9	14	TGTGCCAGCAGCGTAGGGCGGGGGACAGATACGCAGTATTTT	CASSVGRGTDTQYF
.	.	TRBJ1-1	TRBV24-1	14	TGTGCCACCAGCGAAACAGGGAGAGAGGGTGAAGCTTTCTTT	CATSETGREGEAFF
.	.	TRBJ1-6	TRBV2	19	TGTGCCAGCACTCTAGCCGGGACCGAGGGGAGCTCCTATAATTCACCCCTCCACTTT	CASTLAGTEGSSYNSPLHF
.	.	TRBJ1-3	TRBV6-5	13	TGTGCCAGCCTTATAGCTTCTGGAAACACCATATATTTT	CASLIASGNTIYF
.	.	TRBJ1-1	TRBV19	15	TGTGCCAGTAGTATACTAGGGACGGGACACACTGAAGCTTTCTTT	CASSILGTGHTEAFF
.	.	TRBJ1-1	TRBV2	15	TGTGCCAGCAGTTGGGGCCAGGCGGCCTACACTGAAGCTTTCTTT	CASSWGQAAYTEAFF
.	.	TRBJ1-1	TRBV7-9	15	TGTGCCAGCAGCTTAGAGTTCGGGGCGAACACTGAAGCTTTCTTT	CASSLEFGANTEAFF
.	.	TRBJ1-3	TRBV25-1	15	TGTGCCAGCAGTGAATCCCTCGTAAGTGGAAACACCATATATTTT	CASSESLVSGNTIYF